This T cell receptor beta chain emerged from a study of radiation and T cells in renal cell carcinoma. As for the study in general: Nephrectomy followed 15 Gy stereotactic body radiation by 4 weeks. General study findings and limits: Top tumor clonotypes rose in blood 2 weeks post-radiation, then contracted.

TCRdb keeps only in-frame clones here, not all; method: immunoSEQ multiplex PCR. The sample has 150,000 or so clones, roughly nine tenths seen once; the top ten hold about 4%. In regard to this clone: Its target is not known.

Time point described: baseline pretreatment blood. Treatment specified: 15 Gy SBRT to primary tumor, nephrectomy 4 weeks later. After SBRT, blood was collected at 2 and 4 weeks, plus baseline. The patient's renal cell carcinoma had clear cell pathology. This sequence was found in a woman in her 70s with renal cell carcinoma. Sequences were derived from blood, sampled from a patient whose treatment included radiotherapy and nephrectomy.

CDR3 region: CASSLGLASYNEQFF. CDR3 DNA: TGCGCCAGCAGCTTGGGACTAGCCTCCTACAATGAGCAGTTCTTC. The chain joins TRBV5-1 to TRBJ2-1; 7 bases are shared with TRBD2. J was trimmed by 0 bases and V by 0 bases; bases with no gene match: 0. The germline V gene has CDR1 SGHRS and CDR2 YFSETQ. There are 15 residues in the CDR3. The whole variable domain, remainder taken from reference TRBV5-1 and TRBJ2-1, is KAGVTQTPRYLIKTRGQQVTLSCSPISGHRSVSWYQQTPGQGLQFLFEYFSETQRNKGNFPGRFSGRQFSNSRSEMNVSTLELGDSALYLCASSLGLASYNEQFFGPGTRLTVL.